The text below deals with one T cell receptor (beta chain). TCRdb keeps only in-frame clones here, not all; method: immunoSEQ multiplex PCR. In the table there are a few hundred thousand clones, around 86% of which are singletons. After removal of 5 bases from V and 2 bases from J, the junction contained 1 base not matched to a gene. The CDR3 is made up of 13 amino acids. The V gene's germline CDR1 is SGHAT and CDR2 FQNNGV. The sample is drawn from a study of blood T cell repertoires in COVID-19. This TCR was recovered from a man between 25 and 39 years old in a cohort exposed to, infected with or recovered from COVID-19 (not recorded which). The sequencing input was PBMCs or T cells enriched from blood (not recorded which). V gene TRBV11-2 combines with J gene TRBJ2-5, with 8 bases aligning to TRBD1. The CDR3 DNA sequence: TGTGCCAGCAGCCGGGACAGGCAAGAGACCCAGTACTTC. Protein sequence: CASSRDRQETQYF.